This TCR beta chain was obtained from a study of blood T cell repertoires in COVID-19. Method: immunoSEQ multiplex PCR; TCRdb's copy keeps in-frame clones and lacks some. The sample contains 250,000 to 300,000 clones, more than 80% of which appear only once. J gave up 8 bases and V 5 bases, and 9 bases lay outside the gene matches. This CDR3 has 14 amino acids. CDR1 SGHTA and CDR2 FQGNSA come from the germline V gene. Sequencing was carried out using peripheral blood. The origin of this receptor is a woman between 45 and 60 years old with COVID-19, enrolled during active disease. J is TRBJ2-1 and V is TRBV7-2; 7 bases align to TRBD2. CDR3 coding DNA: TGTGCCAGCAGCGTAAGCGGGACCGGATATGAGCAGTTCTTC. It encodes CASSVSGTGYEQFF.